This TCR beta chain stems from a study of blood T cell repertoires in COVID-19. Enrolled through a virtual design, the participants were between about 18 and 100 years of age and came from 24 US areas. Which cohort a participant joined came from the clinical history participants gave. How the authors handled the data: Quantification of nucleated cells was approximated via reference gene primer amplification. The data were produced by immunoSEQ multiplex PCR, yet TCRdb's version contains in-frame clones alone and is incomplete. From that table come the V and J calls and clone size; the DNA was used to work out D and trimming. The table records approximately 280,000 clones, nearly 90% of them present only once. This TCR derives from a young woman with acute COVID-19. Sequences were obtained from PBMCs or T cells enriched from blood (not recorded which).

CDR3 DNA sequence: TGTGCCAGCAGCCCGCGGGACAGATACACCGGGGAGCTGTTTTTT. Translation gives CASSPRDRYTGELFF. The chain uses TRBV7-6 and TRBJ2-2; TRBD1 is a possible D gene (7 bases). The CDR3 is made up of 15 amino acids. Trimming stripped 5 bases from V and 3 bases from J, with 13 bases between. CDR1 is SGHVS, CDR2 FNYEAQ, per germline.